The rows below give T cell receptor beta chains drawn from one sample of a study of vaccination and CD4 T cells after COVID-19. Their antigens remain unidentified. Using its own MiXCR run on the PCR reads, TCRdb lists one record per CDR3 protein. The sample records nearly 20,000 distinct CDR3 sequences, just over 45% being singletons. This sample comprised CD4+ T cells from blood, cultured in vitro, obtained after SARS-CoV-2 vaccination. All receptors derive from a human donor who had recovered from COVID-19. Each CDR3 is given with its conserved first and last residue. A D gene is named only where the DNA matches it firmly. Not all rows give a size; the values are once, few, many and, for expanded clones, a class.

TRBJ1-4,TRBV29-1,.,.,CSVRQAEVKKLFF,TGCAGCGTCCGACAGGCCGAGGTGAAAAAACTGTTTTTT
TRBJ1-6,TRBV20-1,.,TRBD1,CSARGQGDSSPLHF,TGCAGTGCTAGAGGACAGGGCGATAGTTCACCCCTCCACTTT
TRBJ2-5,TRBV20-1,.,TRBD2,CSAMTSRQQETQYF,TGCAGTGCTATGACTAGCAGACAGCAAGAGACCCAGTACTTC
TRBJ1-3,TRBV7-2,once,.,CASSLAKRGTIYF,TGTGCCAGCAGCTTAGCGAAACGGGGCACCATATATTTT
TRBJ1-1,TRBV6-2/TRBV6-3,once,.,CASSYGPVGTTNTEAFF,TGTGCCAGCAGTTACGGTCCTGTCGGGACAACGAACACTGAAGCTTTCTTT
TRBJ1-1,TRBV6-5,.,.,CASSYSRQGSTEAFF,TGTGCCAGCAGTTACTCGAGGCAGGGAAGCACTGAAGCTTTCTTT
TRBJ1-5,TRBV9,.,.,CASSVGRGDNQPQHF,TGTGCCAGCAGCGTAGGTCGGGGTGACAATCAGCCCCAGCATTTT
TRBJ1-1,TRBV6-1,.,TRBD1,CASSKPTGDTEAFF,TGTGCCAGCAGTAAACCGACAGGGGACACTGAAGCTTTCTTT
TRBJ1-5,TRBV20-1,few,.,CSAQPAGSGNQPQHF,TGCAGTGCCCAGCCGGCCGGGTCGGGCAATCAGCCCCAGCATTTT
TRBJ2-7,TRBV20-1,few,TRBD2,CSASFIAGASTSAYEQYF,TGCAGTGCTAGTTTTATTGCGGGAGCGTCTACCTCGGCCTACGAGCAGTACTTC
TRBJ1-2,TRBV2,few,.,CASGPGANYGYTF,TGTGCCAGCGGTCCAGGGGCTAACTATGGCTACACCTTC
TRBJ1-1,TRBV29-1,.,.,CSAGPHSKNTEAFF,TGCAGCGCCGGACCACATTCAAAGAACACTGAAGCTTTCTTT
TRBJ1-1,TRBV7-8,.,.,CASSPSSGRNTEAFF,TGTGCCAGCAGCCCATCGAGTGGCCGGAACACTGAAGCTTTCTTT
TRBJ2-3,TRBV2,.,TRBD2,CASGGLAGGQDTQYF,TGTGCCAGCGGTGGGCTAGCGGGGGGGCAAGATACGCAGTATTTT
TRBJ2-3,TRBV24-1,.,TRBD1,CATSDPRGPDTQYF,TGTGCCACCAGTGATCCCAGGGGGCCAGATACGCAGTATTTT
TRBJ2-5,TRBV29-1,.,.,CSVGGPLRETQYF,TGCAGCGTCGGAGGGCCCCTCAGAGAGACCCAGTACTTC
TRBJ1-5,TRBV6-2/TRBV6-3,.,TRBD1,CASRTGNGQPQHF,TGTGCCAGCCGGACAGGGAATGGTCAGCCCCAGCATTTT
TRBJ1-6,TRBV19,.,.,CASSPTGTFQNSPLHF,TGTGCCAGTAGTCCAACCGGGACATTCCAAAATTCACCCCTCCACTTT
TRBJ1-1,TRBV6-2/TRBV6-3,.,.,CASSSPGNRPTGGEAFF,TGTGCCAGCAGTTCCCCCGGCAACAGGCCGACAGGTGGGGAAGCTTTCTTT
TRBJ2-7,TRBV19,.,.,CASSPTLTEGLYEQYF,TGTGCCAGTAGCCCGACCCTGACAGAGGGCCTCTACGAGCAGTACTTC
TRBJ2-7,TRBV6-5,.,TRBD1,CASSYLWTGGYEQYF,TGTGCCAGCAGTTACTTGTGGACAGGGGGTTACGAGCAGTACTTC
TRBJ1-2,TRBV7-8,few,TRBD1,CASSHRDRVHGYTF,TGTGCCAGCAGCCACCGGGACAGGGTACATGGCTACACCTTC
TRBJ1-5,TRBV7-2,few,.,CASSLRRGNQPQHF,TGTGCCAGCAGCTTAAGGAGGGGCAATCAGCCCCAGCATTTT
TRBJ2-5,TRBV7-6,.,.,CASSLDKGGAETQYF,TGTGCCAGCAGCTTAGACAAAGGGGGGGCTGAGACCCAGTACTTC
TRBJ1-1,TRBV20-1,few,.,CSARVAGINTEAFF,TGCAGTGCTAGAGTGGCAGGGATCAACACTGAAGCTTTCTTT
TRBJ1-1,TRBV11-1,once,.,CASSKGGRIGTEAFF,TGTGCCAGCAGCAAAGGCGGGAGGATAGGCACTGAAGCTTTCTTT
TRBJ1-3,TRBV15,few,.,CATSRGDINSGNTIYF,TGTGCCACCAGCAGAGGGGACATAAACTCTGGAAACACCATATATTTT
TRBJ2-5,TRBV6-1,.,TRBD2,CASNQLAGGQETQYF,TGTGCCAGCAACCAACTAGCGGGGGGTCAAGAGACCCAGTACTTC